The 27 T cell receptor beta chains reported below all come from one sample, sequenced in a study of T cell responses to AZD1222 COVID-19 vaccine. Method: immunoSEQ multiplex PCR; TCRdb's copy keeps in-frame clones and lacks some. Of approximately 150,000 clones listed, roughly 90% are singletons. The material was peripheral blood, obtained on day 0 of AZD1222 vaccination. The source of these receptors is an adult in good health.

This chain uses TRBV3-1 (or the pseudogene TRBV3-2) with TRBJ2-7, with a weak D call TRBD1 (6 bases). This CDR3 has 14 residues. V was shortened by 4 bases and J by 3 bases, with 13 bases between the two germline ends. Germline V gene lookup returns CDR1 LGHDT and CDR2 YNNKEL (reference sequence). Here the CDR3 DNA reads TGTGCCAGCAGCCCTCGCGACAGGTACTACGAGCAGTACTTC. This encodes CASSPRDRYYEQYF.

This chain links TRBV18 with TRBJ1-6, with TRBD1 matching 7 bases. This CDR3 comprises 17 residues. Per germline, CDR1 KGHSH and CDR2 LQKENI. V gave up 3 bases and J gave up 4 bases; unmatched junction bases: 9. CDR3 nucleotides: TGTGCCAGCTCACCCGATGGAGGGGGCCCTTATAATTCACCCCTCCACTTT. The encoded protein is CASSPDGGGPYNSPLHF.

This chain links TRBV5-1 with TRBJ1-4; 8 positions match TRBD1. V was clipped by 0 bases and J by 8 bases; unmatched bases: 3. Germline CDR1 is SGHRS and CDR2 is YFSETQ. The CDR3 loop spans 14 amino acids. CDR3 sequence: CASSLGQGSEKLFF. CDR3 nucleotide sequence: TGCGCCAGCAGCTTGGGACAGGGGAGCGAAAAACTGTTTTTT.

This clone was picked up a small number of times. Written as DNA, the CDR3 is TGTGCCAGCAGCTTGGACAACGTCTACGAGCAGTACTTC. Protein product: CASSLDNVYEQYF. The chain uses TRBV5-5 and TRBJ2-7; no clear D gene. This CDR3 is 13 amino acids long. Germline V CDR1 and CDR2: SGHKS, YYEKEE (reference sequence). Trimming took off 0 bases at V and 3 bases at J, with 7 bases between the two ends.

This chain links TRBV5-8 with TRBJ1-2; a weak D match, TRBD1 (6 bases). Trimming removed 0 bases at V and 6 bases at J, with 12 bases between. Germline lookup yields CDR1 SGHTS and CDR2 YDEGEE. CDR3 length: 14 residues. The CDR3 bases are TGTGCCAGCAGCTTGGAGTGGGGGGGCCATGGCTACACCTTC. Its translation is CASSLEWGGHGYTF.

The CDR3 spells CASSHGERPNTGELFF. In DNA, the CDR3 is TGCGCCAGCAGCCACGGCGAACGGCCGAACACCGGGGAGCTGTTTTTT. The chain joins TRBV4-3 to TRBJ2-2; D is uncertain. The V gene's germline CDR1 is LGHNA and CDR2 YSLEER. The V gene lost 3 bases and the J gene lost 0 bases, with 11 bases spanning the gap. The length of the CDR3 is 16 residues.

In this sample, this clone turned up once. The chain has TRBV28 and TRBJ2-7, with TRBD2 matching over 11 bases. Trimming took 5 bases from V and 0 from J; bases not matched to a gene: 12. The CDR3 covers 18 residues. The germline V gene encodes CDR1 MDHEN and CDR2 SYDVKM. The CDR3 DNA is TGTGCCAGCAGTCCCAGAGTTGGTAGCGGGAGGGCCTCCTACGAGCAGTACTTC. Translated: CASSPRVGSGRASYEQYF. Together with reference TRBV28 and TRBJ2-7, the CDR3 gives the full variable domain: DVKVTQSSRYLVKRTGEKVFLECVQDMDHENMFWYRQDPGLGLRLIYFSYDVKMKEKGDIPEGYSVSREKKERFSLILESASTNQTSMYLCASSPRVGSGRASYEQYFGPGTRLTVT.

The chain couples TRBV4-3 to TRBJ2-2; D remains unclear. Germline V gene data show CDR1 as LGHNA and CDR2 as YSLEER. Trimming cost V 0 bases and J 9 bases, with 14 bases left between them. CDR3 length: 15 residues. The CDR3 nucleotides are TGCGCCAGCAGCCAAGATGACCTAATTGGACGGGAGCTGTTTTTT. This encodes CASSQDDLIGRELFF.

Note on this clone: Germline and junction disagree at one end, which may indicate a read error. The V call is TRBV6-6, the J call TRBJ2-5, with 10 bases lining up with TRBD2. CDR1 is MNHNY, CDR2 SVGAGI, per germline (reference sequence). This CDR3 is 14 amino acids long. This CDR3 reads CASSYGLAEETPYF. The CDR3 DNA is TGTGCCAGCAGTTACGGACTAGCGGAAGAGACCCCGTACTTC.

The chain links TRBV6-2 or TRBV6-3 to TRBJ1-6; D gene unclear. V was pared by 4 bases and J by 0 bases, with 13 bases between. This CDR3 spans 17 amino acids. The germline CDR1 and CDR2 sequences are MNHEY and SVGEGT. CDR3 residues: CASSFRTVASYNSPLHF. CDR3 coding DNA: TGTGCCAGCAGTTTCAGGACGGTGGCCTCCTATAATTCACCCCTCCACTTT.

Points on this clone: Other DNA variants within this sample encode the same CDR3. J is TRBJ1-3 and V is TRBV18; a possible D gene is TRBD1 (5 bases). The CDR3 is 15 amino acids. Trimming removed 3 bases at V and 0 bases at J, with 9 bases between. Germline values: CDR1 KGHSH, CDR2 LQKENI. As DNA, the CDR3 is TGTGCCAGCTCACCTCGGGGGAACTCTGGAAACACCATATATTTT. It translates to CASSPRGNSGNTIYF.

This clone was seen only once. This sequence joins TRBV19 and TRBJ1-1; D call uncertain. There are 15 residues in the CDR3. Trimming took 4 bases from V and 1 from J, leaving 13 bases between them. CDR1 LNHDA and CDR2 SQIVND come from the germline V gene (reference sequence). CDR3 DNA sequence: TGTGCCAGTAGTACGAGGCCCTGGGAGAACACTGAAGCTTTCTTT. Translation: CASSTRPWENTEAFF.

The rearrangement links TRBV12-3 or TRBV12-4 to TRBJ1-2; no definite D call. The CDR3 runs 12 residues. The V end lost 6 bases, the J end lost 4 bases, and 9 bases lay between the germline ends. CDR3 nucleotides: TGTGCCAGCAGCGCCGCCGGCTATGGCTACACCTTC. It yields the protein CASSAAGYGYTF.

The chain joins TRBV5-4 to TRBJ1-3; D unresolved. The CDR3 length is 15 residues. Trimming pared 0 bases from V and 0 bases from J, leaving 7 bases between. Germline CDR1 and CDR2: SGHNT and YYREEE (reference sequence). This chain's CDR3 is CASSLGISSGNTIYF. Written as DNA, the CDR3 is TGTGCCAGCAGCTTGGGGATCTCCTCTGGAAACACCATATATTTT.

The chain combines TRBV29-1 with TRBJ1-2, with 8 bases that match TRBD1. This CDR3 has 13 residues. Looked up from germline, CDR1 is SQVTM and CDR2 is ANQGSEA. Trimming at V came to 5 bases and at J to 2 bases, leaving 4 bases not matched to a gene. CDR3 bases: TGCAGCGTTCGCGGACAGGGAAACTATGGCTACACCTTC. It is translated as CSVRGQGNYGYTF. The variable domain in full, with the rest retrieved from reference TRBV29-1 and TRBJ1-2, is SAVISQKPSRDICQRGTSLTIQCQVDSQVTMMFWYRQQPGQSLTLIATANQGSEATYESGFVIDKFPISRPNLTFSTLTVSNMSPEDSSIYLCSVRGQGNYGYTFGSGTRLTVV.

On this clone itself: Germline is not matched at one junction end, which may reflect a read error. The gene calls are TRBV7-9 and TRBJ1-2; TRBD1 agrees at 9 bases. CDR1 and CDR2 from the germline V gene are SEHNR and FQNEAQ (reference sequence). This CDR3 is 15 amino acids long. The CDR3: CASSLATGGNYGYTF. In DNA form, the CDR3 reads TGTGCCAGCAGCCTAGCCACAGGGGGCAACTATGGCTACACCTTC. Filled out from reference TRBV7-9 and TRBJ1-2, the complete variable domain reads DTGVSQNPRHKITKRGQNVTFRCDPISEHNRLYWYRQTLGQGPEFLTYFQNEAQLEKSRLLSDRFSAERPKGSFSTLEIQRTEQGDSAMYLCASSLATGGNYGYTFGSGTRLTVV.

The V gene is TRBV7-2, the J gene TRBJ2-7; unclear D gene. This CDR3 has 13 amino acids. The V and J ends lost 5 bases and 1 base respectively, with 9 bases between them. CDR1 SGHTA and CDR2 FQGNSA come from the germline V gene. CDR3 protein: CASSPTHSYEQYF. CDR3 DNA sequence: TGTGCCAGCAGCCCAACTCATTCCTACGAGCAGTACTTC.

Concerning this clone itself: One end of the junction is discordant with germline, which a read error may explain. The chain combines TRBV5-6 with TRBJ1-2; unclear D gene. The CDR3 covers 11 residues. Germline V lookup: CDR1 SGHDT, CDR2 YYEEEE. The CDR3 here is CASSFVIQEEF. CDR3 nucleotide sequence: TGTGCCAGCAGCTTCGTGATTCAGGAGGAATTC.

This rearrangement joins TRBV10-3 to TRBJ1-5, with D maybe TRBD1 (5 bases). Germline values: CDR1 ENHRY, CDR2 SYGVKD. The CDR3 extends over 13 amino acids. Trimming cost V 4 bases and J 5 bases, with 9 bases left between them. CDR3 bases: TGTGCCATCAGTGCAGGGTTGGATCAGCCCCAGCATTTT. This gives the protein CAISAGLDQPQHF.

The V and J genes are TRBV7-2 and TRBJ2-2; 7 nucleotides match TRBD2. The CDR3 extends over 16 amino acids. The V gene's germline CDR1 is SGHTA and CDR2 FQGNSA. Losses at the gene ends were 1 base for V and 7 bases for J; bases not matched to a gene: 9. The CDR3 protein is CASSLVSGNLIGELFF. CDR3 nucleotide sequence: TGTGCCAGCAGCTTAGTCAGCGGGAACCTAATCGGGGAGCTGTTTTTT. Full variable domain (remainder filled in from reference TRBV7-2 and TRBJ2-2): GAGVSQSPSNKVTEKGKDVELRCDPISGHTALYWYRQSLGQGLEFLIYFQGNSAPDKSGLPSDRFSAERTGGSVSTLTIQRTQQEDSAVYLCASSLVSGNLIGELFFGEGSRLTVL.

J is TRBJ2-7 and V is TRBV4-2; D gene ambiguous. Trimming stripped 3 bases from V and 3 bases from J, with 6 bases between. From germline, CDR1 is LGHNA and CDR2 YNFKEQ. CDR3 length: 12 amino acids. The CDR3 DNA follows: TGTGCCAGCAGCCAGGTAAACTACGAGCAGTACTTC. Protein product: CASSQVNYEQYF.

The V and J genes are TRBV9 and TRBJ2-3; D possibly corresponds to TRBD2 (6 bases). Trimming took off 3 bases at V and 10 bases at J, with 21 bases between the two ends. The CDR3 has 15 amino acids. From germline, CDR1 is SGDLS and CDR2 YYNGEE. The CDR3 DNA sequence: TGTGCCAGCAGCGCCGGAGGGCAGGGCGGAAATTCGCAGTATTTT. It yields the protein CASSAGGQGGNSQYF.

The chain uses TRBV10-3 and TRBJ1-5, with unresolved D. CDR3 length: 14 residues. Trimming took 4 bases from V and 6 from J, leaving 13 bases between them. The germline V gene encodes CDR1 ENHRY and CDR2 SYGVKD. The CDR3 here is CAISAEPEGQPQHF. DNA of the CDR3: TGTGCCATCAGTGCAGAGCCCGAGGGTCAGCCCCAGCATTTT.

This clone was seen just once. This chain joins TRBV27 and TRBJ2-7; unclear D gene. Per the germline V gene, CDR1 is MNHEY and CDR2 is SMNVEV (reference sequence). The CDR3 contains 14 residues. Deletions cut 0 bases from V and 2 bases from J, with 8 bases between. CDR3 sequence reads: CASSLSGIPYEQYF. The CDR3 nucleotides read TGTGCCAGCAGTTTATCAGGGATTCCCTACGAGCAGTACTTC.

The CDR3 here is CASGREAYNEQFF. The CDR3 DNA is TGTGCCAGCGGGAGGGAGGCCTACAATGAGCAGTTCTTC. The chain joins TRBV2 to TRBJ2-1; 7 nucleotides line up with TRBD2. This CDR3 spans 13 amino acids. The V and J ends lost 8 bases and 2 bases, in that order; junction bases with no gene match: 3. Germline values: CDR1 SNHLY, CDR2 FYNNEI. Using reference TRBV2 and TRBJ2-1 for the parts outside the CDR3, the full variable domain is EPEVTQTPSHQVTQMGQEVILRCVPISNHLYFYWYRQILGQKVEFLVSFYNNEISEKSEIFDDQFSVERPDGSNFTLKIRSTKLEDSAMYFCASGREAYNEQFFGPGTRLTVL.

The genes are TRBV29-1 and TRBJ1-1, with 8 bases lining up with TRBD1. Germline CDR1 SQVTM, CDR2 ANQGSEA. The CDR3 has 11 residues. Unmatched junction bases numbered 5, after V lost 6 bases and J lost 8 bases. The CDR3 loop is CSVTWDREAFF. Written as DNA, the CDR3 is TGCAGCGTGACTTGGGACAGGGAAGCTTTCTTT.

The rearrangement uses TRBV5-6 and TRBJ1-1; perhaps TRBD1 as D (6 bases). The CDR3 has 13 residues. Trimming stripped 4 bases from V and 5 bases from J, with 12 bases between. The germline gives CDR1 SGHDT, CDR2 YYEEEE. The CDR3 DNA follows: TGTGCCAGCAGCACGACAGGTCTTACTGAAGCTTTCTTT. Residues: CASSTTGLTEAFF.